This entry concerns a single T cell receptor beta chain. These data come from a study of blood T cell repertoires in COVID-19. In the study overall: From the United States, Italy and Spain came samples of acute and convalescent COVID-19. PBMCs, B-cell-depleted T cells, or T cells provided the cDNA or gDNA that made up the material.

The CDR3 totals 15 residues. Germline loops: CDR1 LNHNV, CDR2 YYDKDF (reference sequence). With 3 bases clipped from V and 4 bases from J, the junction kept 6 bases outside the gene matches. Under the authors' procedure: The assay estimated nucleated cells by amplifying reference gene primers. Produced via immunoSEQ multiplex PCR; TCRdb's table is partial and in-frame only. V and J calls and clone size are those listed in that table; D and trimming were worked out from the DNA. The table includes around 90,000 clones, about 85% detected once. The material sequenced was peripheral blood. The TCR sequence derives from a male donor with acute or convalescent COVID-19. The rearrangement links TRBV15 to TRBJ2-1; 7 nucleotides align to TRBD1. The CDR3 DNA sequence: TGTGCCACCAGCAGCCCGGGACAGCTGTACAATGAGCAGTTCTTC. Translated, it gives CATSSPGQLYNEQFF.